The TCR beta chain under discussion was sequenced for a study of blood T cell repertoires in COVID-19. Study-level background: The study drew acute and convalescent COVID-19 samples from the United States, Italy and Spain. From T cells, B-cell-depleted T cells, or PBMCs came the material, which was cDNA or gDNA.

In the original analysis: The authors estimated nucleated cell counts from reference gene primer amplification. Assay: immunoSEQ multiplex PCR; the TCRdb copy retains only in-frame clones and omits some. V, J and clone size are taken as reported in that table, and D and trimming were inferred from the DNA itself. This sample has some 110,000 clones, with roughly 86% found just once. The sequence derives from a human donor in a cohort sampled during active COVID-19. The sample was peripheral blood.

CDR3 in amino acids: CASSRPGGPNQETQYF. In DNA, the CDR3 is TGCGCCAGCAGCCGACCAGGGGGGCCAAATCAAGAGACCCAGTACTTC. The chain joins TRBV5-1 to TRBJ2-5; D may be TRBD1 (7 bases). The CDR3 runs 16 residues. Trimming cost V 4 bases and J 2 bases, with 18 bases left between them. CDR1 is SGHRS, CDR2 YFSETQ, per germline.